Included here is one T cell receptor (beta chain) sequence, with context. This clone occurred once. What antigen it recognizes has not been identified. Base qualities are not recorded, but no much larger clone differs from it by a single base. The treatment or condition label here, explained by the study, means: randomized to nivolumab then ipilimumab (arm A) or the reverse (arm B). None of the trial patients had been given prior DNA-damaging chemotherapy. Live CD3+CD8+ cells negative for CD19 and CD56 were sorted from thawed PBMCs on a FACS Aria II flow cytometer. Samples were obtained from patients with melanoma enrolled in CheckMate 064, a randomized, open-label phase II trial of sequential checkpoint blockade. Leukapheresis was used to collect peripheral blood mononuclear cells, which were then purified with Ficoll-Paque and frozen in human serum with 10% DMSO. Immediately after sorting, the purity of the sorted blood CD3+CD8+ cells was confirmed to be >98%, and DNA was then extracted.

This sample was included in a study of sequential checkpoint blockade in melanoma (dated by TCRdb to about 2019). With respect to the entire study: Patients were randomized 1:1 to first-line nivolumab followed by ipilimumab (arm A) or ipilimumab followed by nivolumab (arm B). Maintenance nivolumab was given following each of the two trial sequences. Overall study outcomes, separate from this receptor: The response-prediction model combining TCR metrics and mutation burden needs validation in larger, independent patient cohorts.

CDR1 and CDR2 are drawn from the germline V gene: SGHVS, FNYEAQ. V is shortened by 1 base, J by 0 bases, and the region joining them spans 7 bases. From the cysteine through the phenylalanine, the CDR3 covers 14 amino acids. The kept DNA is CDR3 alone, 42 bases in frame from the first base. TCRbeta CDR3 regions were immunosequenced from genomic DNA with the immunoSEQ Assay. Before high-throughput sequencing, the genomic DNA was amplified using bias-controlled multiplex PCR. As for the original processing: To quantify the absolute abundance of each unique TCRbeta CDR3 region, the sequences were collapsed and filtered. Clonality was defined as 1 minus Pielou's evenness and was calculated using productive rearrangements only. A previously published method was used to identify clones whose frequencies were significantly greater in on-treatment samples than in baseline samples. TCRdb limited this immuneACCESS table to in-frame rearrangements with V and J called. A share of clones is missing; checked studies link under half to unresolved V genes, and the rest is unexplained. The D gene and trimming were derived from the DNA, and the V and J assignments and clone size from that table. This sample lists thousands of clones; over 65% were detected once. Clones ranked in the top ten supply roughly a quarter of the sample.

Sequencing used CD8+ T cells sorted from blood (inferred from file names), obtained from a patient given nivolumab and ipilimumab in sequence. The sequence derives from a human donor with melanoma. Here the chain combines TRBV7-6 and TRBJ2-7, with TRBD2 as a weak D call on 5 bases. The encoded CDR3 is CASSLEEGSYEQYF. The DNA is TGTGCCAGCAGCTTAGAAGAGGGCTCCTACGAGCAGTACTTC.